This T cell receptor (beta chain) was found in a study of CD8+CD57+ T cells in acquired aplastic anemia (dated by TCRdb to 2016 to 2018). Broadly, across the study: DNA extracted from sorted CD4+ and CD8+ cells had a mean of roughly 3.4 ug, with a range of roughly 0.19 to 27.4 ug. A CD8+CD57+ expansion meant a frequency higher than the mean frequency seen in healthy subjects.

In the germline V gene, CDR1 corresponds to ENHRY and CDR2 to SYGVKD. From the cysteine up to the phenylalanine, the CDR3 has a length of 13 residues. Only the CDR3 DNA stays, 39 bases, in frame from base 1. The investigation overall reported the following: Around 30 CD8+ CDR3 sequences were shared between patients and controls but appeared highly expressed in patients and within their immunodominant clones. Between patients and healthy controls, no significant difference in CD8+ Simpson's diversity was found (P=0.060).

To note about this clonotype: No cognate antigen has been identified for it. Per-base quality was not reported, and no clone a single base away is much larger than it.

Patients chosen for sequencing had shown expansion of CD8+CD57+ cells by flow cytometry. Every patient had a diagnosis of severe acquired aplastic anemia based on International Study of Aplastic Anemia and Agranulocytosis and Camitta criteria. Patients had received no therapy at the time of blood sampling. The study deep-sequenced TCR repertoires of sorted CD4+ and CD8+ blood T cells from severe aplastic anemia patients and healthy subjects. Patients were enrolled under clinicaltrials.gov protocols 00001620, 01623167, 00001397, 00071045, 00081523 and 00961064 in the USA. Ficoll-Paque density gradient centrifugation was used to isolate peripheral blood mononuclear cells. Before DNA extraction, CD4+ and CD8+ T cells were sorted with FACS or magnetic beads. Genomic DNA served as template for TCR beta VDJ combination and CDR3 sequence profiling. TCR repertoire sequencing was run on an Illumina HiSeq 2000. In the source study's methods: TRBV/TRBJ rearrangement plots, CDR3 size and DJ length profiles, and Simpson's diversity index were used to assess repertoires. The immunodominant clone was defined as the most abundant DNA sequence in deep sequencing data. CDR3 amino acid sequences were screened for sharing across subjects and compared with published repertoires and the VDJdb database. The public reads were run again by TCRdb, first through fastp at Q25 and then through MiXCR, and only productive beta chains were kept. CDR3 protein duplicates are merged, each entry listing the most common genes and DNA. The V and J calls were not made by the authors but by TCRdb's processing. The sample yields about 470,000 distinct CDR3 sequences; about a third were counted once. 0.75% to 0.95% of the sample goes to the ten largest clones.

Sequenced sample: sorted CD4+, CD8+, or CD8+CD57+ T cells (not recorded which) from PBMCs. This clonotype was obtained from a human donor with aplastic anemia. The chain joins TRBV10-3 to TRBJ1-1, and TRBD1 aligns with 8 junction nucleotides. The CDR3 protein is CASRMSGGSEAFF. The sequenced DNA is TGTGCTAGCAGAATGTCAGGGGGCTCTGAAGCTTTCTTT.